This T cell receptor beta chain was profiled in a study of blood T cell repertoires in COVID-19. Study-wide background: Donors in the United States, Italy and Spain gave samples during acute or convalescent COVID-19. The cDNA or gDNA used as material had been derived from T cells, B-cell-depleted T cells, or PBMCs.

Authors' processing steps: Nucleated cell counts were estimated from reference gene primer amplification. Libraries were prepared by immunoSEQ multiplex PCR; TCRdb keeps only in-frame clonotypes and omits some of them. D and trimming come from the DNA, and the V and J calls and clone size come from that table. The table includes about 55,000 clones, approximately 90% detected once. The V gene's germline CDR1 is LNHDA and CDR2 SQIVND (reference sequence). With 1 base clipped from V and 5 bases from J, the junction kept 4 bases outside the gene matches. The CDR3 covers 15 residues. The chain recombines TRBV19 with TRBJ2-1, with 8 bases matching TRBD2. This receptor was taken from a human donor with active COVID-19. The donor label of this sample is uncertain. The sequenced sample was peripheral blood. In DNA, the CDR3 is TGTGCCAGTAGTATAGGGAGCGGGAGCCACAATGAGCAGTTCTTC. As protein: CASSIGSGSHNEQFF.